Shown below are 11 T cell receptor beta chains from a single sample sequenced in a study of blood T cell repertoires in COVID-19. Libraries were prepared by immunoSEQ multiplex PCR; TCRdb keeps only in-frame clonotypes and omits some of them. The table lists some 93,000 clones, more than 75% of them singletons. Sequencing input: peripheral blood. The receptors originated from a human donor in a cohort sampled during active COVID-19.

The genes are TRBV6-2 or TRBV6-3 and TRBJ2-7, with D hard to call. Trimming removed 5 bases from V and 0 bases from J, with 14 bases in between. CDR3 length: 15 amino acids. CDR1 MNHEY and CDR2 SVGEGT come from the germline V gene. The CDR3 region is CASSLDRVPSYEQYF. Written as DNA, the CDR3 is TGTGCCAGCAGTCTAGACCGGGTGCCCTCCTACGAGCAGTACTTC.

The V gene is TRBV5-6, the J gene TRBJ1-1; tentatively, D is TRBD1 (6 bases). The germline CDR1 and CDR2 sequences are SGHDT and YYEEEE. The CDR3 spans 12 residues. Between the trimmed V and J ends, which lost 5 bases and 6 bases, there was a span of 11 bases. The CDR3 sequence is CASRNRVAEAFF. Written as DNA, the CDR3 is TGTGCCAGCAGGAACAGGGTCGCTGAAGCTTTCTTT.

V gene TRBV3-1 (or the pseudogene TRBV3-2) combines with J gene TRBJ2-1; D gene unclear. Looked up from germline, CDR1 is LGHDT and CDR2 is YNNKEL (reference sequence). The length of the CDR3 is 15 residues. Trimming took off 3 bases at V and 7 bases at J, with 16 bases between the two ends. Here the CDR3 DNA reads TGTGCCAGCAGCCACGATGTGCTAGTTTCGAATGAGCAGTTCTTC. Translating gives CASSHDVLVSNEQFF.

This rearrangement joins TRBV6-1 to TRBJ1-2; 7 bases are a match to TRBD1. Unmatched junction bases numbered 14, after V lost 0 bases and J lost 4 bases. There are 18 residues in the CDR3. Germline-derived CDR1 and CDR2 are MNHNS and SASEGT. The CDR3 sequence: CASSEALQSAGQSYGYTF. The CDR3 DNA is TGTGCCAGCAGTGAAGCGCTTCAATCGGCGGGACAGAGCTATGGCTACACCTTC.

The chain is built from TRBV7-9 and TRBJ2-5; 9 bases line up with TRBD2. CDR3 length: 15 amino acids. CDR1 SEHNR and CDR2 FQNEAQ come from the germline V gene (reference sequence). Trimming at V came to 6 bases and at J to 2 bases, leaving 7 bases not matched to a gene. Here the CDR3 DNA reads TGTGCCAGCAGGTCGCTAGCGGGGACACAAGAGACCCAGTACTTC. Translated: CASRSLAGTQETQYF. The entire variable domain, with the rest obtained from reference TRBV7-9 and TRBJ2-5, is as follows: DTGVSQNPRHKITKRGQNVTFRCDPISEHNRLYWYRQTLGQGPEFLTYFQNEAQLEKSRLLSDRFSAERPKGSFSTLEIQRTEQGDSAMYLCASRSLAGTQETQYFGPGTRLLVL.

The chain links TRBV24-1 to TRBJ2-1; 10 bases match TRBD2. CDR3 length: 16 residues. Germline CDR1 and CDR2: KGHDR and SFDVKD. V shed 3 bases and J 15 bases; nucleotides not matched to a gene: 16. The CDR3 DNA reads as TGTGCCACCAGTGATCTAAAGGGAGAGCGGGAGGGCCTGGGGTTCTTC. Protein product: CATSDLKGEREGLGFF.

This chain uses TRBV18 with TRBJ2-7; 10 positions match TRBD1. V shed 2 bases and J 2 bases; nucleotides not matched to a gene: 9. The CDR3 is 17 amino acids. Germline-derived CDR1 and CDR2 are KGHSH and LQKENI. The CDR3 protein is CASSPMRGGTGAYEQYF. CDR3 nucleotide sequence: TGTGCCAGCTCACCAATGCGGGGTGGGACAGGGGCCTACGAGCAGTACTTC.

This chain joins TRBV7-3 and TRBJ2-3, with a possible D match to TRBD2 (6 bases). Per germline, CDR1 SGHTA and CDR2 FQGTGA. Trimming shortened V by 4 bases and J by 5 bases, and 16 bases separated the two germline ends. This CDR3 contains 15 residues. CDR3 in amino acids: CASSSLWGEKDTQYF. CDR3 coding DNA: TGTGCCAGCAGCTCCCTCTGGGGGGAGAAAGATACGCAGTATTTT. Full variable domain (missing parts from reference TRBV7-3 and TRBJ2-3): GAGVSQTPSNKVTEKGKYVELRCDPISGHTALYWYRQSLGQGPEFLIYFQGTGAADDSGLPNDRFFAVRPEGSVSTLKIQRTERGDSAVYLCASSSLWGEKDTQYFGPGTRLTVL.

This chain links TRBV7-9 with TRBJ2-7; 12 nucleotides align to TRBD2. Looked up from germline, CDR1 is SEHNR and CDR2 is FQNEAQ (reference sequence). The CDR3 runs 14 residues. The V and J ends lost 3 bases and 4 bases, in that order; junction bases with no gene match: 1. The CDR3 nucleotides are TGTGCCAGCAGCTTCGGGACTAGCGGGTACGAGCAGTACTTC. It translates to CASSFGTSGYEQYF.

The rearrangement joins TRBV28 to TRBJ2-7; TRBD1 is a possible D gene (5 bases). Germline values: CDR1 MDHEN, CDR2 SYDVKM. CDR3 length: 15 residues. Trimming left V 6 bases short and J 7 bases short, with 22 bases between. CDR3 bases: TGTGCCAGCAGCTATCCTAATGCAGGGCAGGAAGAGCAGTACTTC. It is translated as CASSYPNAGQEEQYF.

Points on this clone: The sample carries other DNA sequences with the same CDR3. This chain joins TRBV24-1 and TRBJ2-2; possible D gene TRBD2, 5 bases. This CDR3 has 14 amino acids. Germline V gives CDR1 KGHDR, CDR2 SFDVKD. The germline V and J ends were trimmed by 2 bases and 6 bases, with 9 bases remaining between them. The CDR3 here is CATSDSLEAGELFF. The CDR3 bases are TGTGCCACCAGTGATTCACTAGAGGCCGGGGAGCTGTTTTTT.